This TCR beta chain came from a study of blood T cells in healthy people across ages. With a J-beta primer mix and a sample-barcoded 5' primer, a second PCR ran 7 to 11 cycles. TCRdb re-called the 5' RACE reads through MiXCR, storing one row per CDR3 protein. This sample has some 1.5 million distinct CDR3 sequences, with approximately 28% found just once. This CDR3 has 14 amino acids. Germline trimming cut 5 bases from V and 5 bases from J; bases unmatched to any gene: 6. Germline assignment: CDR1 MNHEY and CDR2 SVGAGI. This clonotype has more than one count but fewer than ten. This chain links TRBV6-5 with TRBJ2-1; 7 bases line up with TRBD2. The sequenced sample was blood. The clonotype originates from a woman in her 30s in good health. The CDR3 DNA sequence: TGTGCCAGCAGTCGCGGGACTAACGACAATGAGCAGTTCTTC. Translating it yields CASSRGTNDNEQFF.